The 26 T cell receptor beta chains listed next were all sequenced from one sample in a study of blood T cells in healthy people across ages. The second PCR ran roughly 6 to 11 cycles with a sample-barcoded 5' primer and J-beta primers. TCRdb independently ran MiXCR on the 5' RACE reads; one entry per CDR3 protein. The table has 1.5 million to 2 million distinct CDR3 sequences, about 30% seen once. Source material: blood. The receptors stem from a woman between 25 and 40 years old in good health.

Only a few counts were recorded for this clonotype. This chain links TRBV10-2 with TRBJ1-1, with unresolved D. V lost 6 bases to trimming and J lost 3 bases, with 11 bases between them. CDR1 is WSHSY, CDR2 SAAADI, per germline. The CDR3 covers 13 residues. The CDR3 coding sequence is TGCGCCAGCAGACTCACCACGGACACTGAAGCTTTCTTT. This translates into CASRLTTDTEAFF.

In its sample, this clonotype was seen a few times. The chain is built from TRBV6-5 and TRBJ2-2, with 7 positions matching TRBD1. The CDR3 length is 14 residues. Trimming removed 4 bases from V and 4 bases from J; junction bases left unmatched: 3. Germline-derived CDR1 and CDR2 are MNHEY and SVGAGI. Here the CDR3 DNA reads TGTGCCAGCAGTTCTACAGGGGCCACCGGGGAGCTGTTTTTT. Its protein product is CASSSTGATGELFF.

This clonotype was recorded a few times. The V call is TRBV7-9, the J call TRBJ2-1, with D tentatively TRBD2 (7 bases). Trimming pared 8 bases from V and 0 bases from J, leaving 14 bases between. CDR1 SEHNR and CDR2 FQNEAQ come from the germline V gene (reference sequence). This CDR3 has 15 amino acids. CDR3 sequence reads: CASVGGGSSYNEQFF. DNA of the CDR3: TGTGCCAGCGTTGGGGGCGGGAGCTCCTACAATGAGCAGTTCTTC.

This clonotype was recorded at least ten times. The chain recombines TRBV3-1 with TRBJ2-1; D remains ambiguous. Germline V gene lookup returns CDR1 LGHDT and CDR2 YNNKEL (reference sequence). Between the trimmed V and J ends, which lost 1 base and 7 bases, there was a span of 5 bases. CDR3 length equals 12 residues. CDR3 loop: CASSQGENEQFF. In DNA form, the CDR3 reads TGTGCCAGCAGCCAAGGAGAAAATGAGCAGTTCTTC.

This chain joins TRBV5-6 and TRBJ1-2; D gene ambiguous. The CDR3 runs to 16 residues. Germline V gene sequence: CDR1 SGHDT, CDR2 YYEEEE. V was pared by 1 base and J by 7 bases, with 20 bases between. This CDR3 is CASSLWFARHSSGYTF. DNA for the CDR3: TGTGCCAGCAGCTTGTGGTTTGCGCGACATTCGAGTGGCTACACCTTC.

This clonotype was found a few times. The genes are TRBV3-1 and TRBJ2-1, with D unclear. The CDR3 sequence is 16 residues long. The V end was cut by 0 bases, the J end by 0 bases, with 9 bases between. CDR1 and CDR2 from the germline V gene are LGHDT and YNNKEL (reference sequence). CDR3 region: CASSQDQASSYNEQFF. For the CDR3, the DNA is TGTGCCAGCAGCCAAGATCAGGCCAGCTCCTACAATGAGCAGTTCTTC.

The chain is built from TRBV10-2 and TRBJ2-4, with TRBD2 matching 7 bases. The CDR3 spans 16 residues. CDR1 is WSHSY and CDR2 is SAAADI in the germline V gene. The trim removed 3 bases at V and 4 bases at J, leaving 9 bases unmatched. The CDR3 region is CASSDPSGAAKNIQYF. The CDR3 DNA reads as TGCGCCAGCAGTGATCCCAGCGGGGCGGCTAAAAACATTCAGTACTTC.

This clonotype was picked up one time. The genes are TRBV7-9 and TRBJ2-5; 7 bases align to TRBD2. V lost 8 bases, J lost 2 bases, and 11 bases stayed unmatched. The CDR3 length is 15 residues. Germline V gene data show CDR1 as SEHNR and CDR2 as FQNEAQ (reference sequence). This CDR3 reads CASGPGSGVQETQYF. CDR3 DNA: TGTGCCAGCGGCCCGGGGAGCGGGGTACAAGAGACCCAGTACTTC.

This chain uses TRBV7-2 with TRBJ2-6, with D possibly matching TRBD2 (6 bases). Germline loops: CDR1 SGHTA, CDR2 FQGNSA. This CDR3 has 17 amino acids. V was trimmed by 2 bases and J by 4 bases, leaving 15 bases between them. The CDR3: CASSLIAAGVGANVLTF. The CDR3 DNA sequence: TGTGCCAGCAGCTTAATAGCGGCTGGGGTCGGGGCCAACGTCCTGACTTTC.

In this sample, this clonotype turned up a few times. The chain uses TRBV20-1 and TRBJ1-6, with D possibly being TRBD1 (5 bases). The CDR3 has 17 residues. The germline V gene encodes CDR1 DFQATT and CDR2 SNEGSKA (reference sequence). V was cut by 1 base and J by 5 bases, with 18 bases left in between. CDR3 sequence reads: CSARAGGGGANNSPLHF. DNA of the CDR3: TGCAGTGCTAGAGCAGGTGGAGGAGGGGCGAATAATTCACCCCTCCACTTT.

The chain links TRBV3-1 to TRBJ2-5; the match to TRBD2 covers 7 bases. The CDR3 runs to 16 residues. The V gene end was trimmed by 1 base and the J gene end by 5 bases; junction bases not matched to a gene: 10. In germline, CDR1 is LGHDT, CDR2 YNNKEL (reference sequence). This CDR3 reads CASSQVAAGVEETQYF. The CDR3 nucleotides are TGTGCCAGCAGCCAAGTTGCGGCGGGAGTTGAGGAGACCCAGTACTTC.

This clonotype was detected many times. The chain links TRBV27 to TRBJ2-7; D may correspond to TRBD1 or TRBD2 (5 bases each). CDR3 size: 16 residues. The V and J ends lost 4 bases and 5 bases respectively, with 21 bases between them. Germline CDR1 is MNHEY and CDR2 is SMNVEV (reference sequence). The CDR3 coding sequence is TGTGCCAGCAGTTGGGGATGGGGGACCCCAACGGACGAGCAGTACTTC. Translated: CASSWGWGTPTDEQYF.

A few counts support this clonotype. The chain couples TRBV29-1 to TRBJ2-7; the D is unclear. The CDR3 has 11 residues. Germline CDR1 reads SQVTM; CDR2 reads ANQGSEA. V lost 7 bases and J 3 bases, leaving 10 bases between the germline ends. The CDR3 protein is CSAPSRYEQYF. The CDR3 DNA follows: TGCAGCGCCCCATCCCGCTACGAGCAGTACTTC.

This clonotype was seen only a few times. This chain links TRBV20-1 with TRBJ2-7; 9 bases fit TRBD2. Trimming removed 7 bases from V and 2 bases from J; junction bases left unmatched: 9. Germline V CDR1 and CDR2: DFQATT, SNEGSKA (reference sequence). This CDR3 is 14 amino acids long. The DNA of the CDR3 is TGCAGTGTAAGGTCTGCGGGAGGGCCCTACGAGCAGTACTTC. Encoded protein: CSVRSAGGPYEQYF.

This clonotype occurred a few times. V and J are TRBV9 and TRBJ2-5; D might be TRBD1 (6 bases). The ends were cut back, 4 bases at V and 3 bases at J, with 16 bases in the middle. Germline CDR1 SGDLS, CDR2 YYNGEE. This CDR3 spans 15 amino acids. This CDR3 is CASSIRGGYKETQYF. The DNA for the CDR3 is TGTGCCAGCAGCATCAGGGGCGGTTACAAAGAGACCCAGTACTTC.

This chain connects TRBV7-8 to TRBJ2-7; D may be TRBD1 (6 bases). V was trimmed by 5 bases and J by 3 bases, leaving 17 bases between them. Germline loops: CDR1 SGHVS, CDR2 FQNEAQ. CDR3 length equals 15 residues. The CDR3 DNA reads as TGTGCCAGCAGCCCAGGGGCGGGTAAAAGCTACGAGCAGTACTTC. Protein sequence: CASSPGAGKSYEQYF.

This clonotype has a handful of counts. DNA of the CDR3: TGTGCCAGCAGCCTCGGGACAGGGTCATTTCAGCCCCAGCATTTT. As protein: CASSLGTGSFQPQHF. This rearrangement joins TRBV5-6 to TRBJ1-5; 9 positions match TRBD1. Trimming took 4 bases from V and 6 from J; bases not matched to a gene: 8. The germline V gene has CDR1 SGHDT and CDR2 YYEEEE. The CDR3 sequence is 15 residues long.

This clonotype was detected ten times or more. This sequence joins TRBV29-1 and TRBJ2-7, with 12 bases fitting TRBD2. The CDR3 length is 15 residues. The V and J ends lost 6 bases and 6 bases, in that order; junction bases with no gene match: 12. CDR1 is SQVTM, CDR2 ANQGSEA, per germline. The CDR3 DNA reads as TGCAGCGTGAGTGGTTTGACTAGCGGGGGACTCGAGCAGTACTTC. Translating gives CSVSGLTSGGLEQYF.

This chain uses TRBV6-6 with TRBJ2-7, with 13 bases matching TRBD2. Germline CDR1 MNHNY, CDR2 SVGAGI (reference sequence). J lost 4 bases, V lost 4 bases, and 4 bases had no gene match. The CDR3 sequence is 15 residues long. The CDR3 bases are TGTGCCAGCAGTTCCCAGACTAGCGGGAGGTACGAGCAGTACTTC. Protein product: CASSSQTSGRYEQYF.

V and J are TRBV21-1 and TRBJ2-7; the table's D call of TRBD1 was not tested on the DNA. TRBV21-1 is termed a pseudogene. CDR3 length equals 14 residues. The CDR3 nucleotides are TGTGCCAGCAACCCGGGACAGACCACCTACGAGCAGTACTTC. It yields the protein CASNPGQTTYEQYF.

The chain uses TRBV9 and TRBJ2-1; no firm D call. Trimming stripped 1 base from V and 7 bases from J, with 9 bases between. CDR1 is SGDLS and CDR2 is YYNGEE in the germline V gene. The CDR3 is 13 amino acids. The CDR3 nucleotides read TGTGCCAGCAGCGTACTATCCGGGAATGAGCAGTTCTTC. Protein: CASSVLSGNEQFF.

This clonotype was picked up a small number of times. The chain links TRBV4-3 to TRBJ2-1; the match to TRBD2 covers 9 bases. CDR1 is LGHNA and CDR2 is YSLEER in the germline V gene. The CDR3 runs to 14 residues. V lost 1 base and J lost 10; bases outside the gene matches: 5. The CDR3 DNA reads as TGCGCCAGCAGCCAAGTGGGGACTAGCAGCGAGCAGTTCTTC. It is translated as CASSQVGTSSEQFF.

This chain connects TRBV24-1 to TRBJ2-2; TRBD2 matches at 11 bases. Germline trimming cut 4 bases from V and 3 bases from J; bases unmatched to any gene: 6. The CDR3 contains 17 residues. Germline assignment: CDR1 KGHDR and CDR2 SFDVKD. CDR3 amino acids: CATSDPTSGGYTGELFF. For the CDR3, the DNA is TGTGCCACCAGTGACCCAACTAGCGGGGGATACACCGGGGAGCTGTTTTTT.

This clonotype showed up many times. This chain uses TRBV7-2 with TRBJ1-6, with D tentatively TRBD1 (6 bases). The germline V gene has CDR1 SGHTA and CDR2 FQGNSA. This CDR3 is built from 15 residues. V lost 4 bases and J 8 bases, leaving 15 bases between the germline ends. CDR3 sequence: CASSSPDSFYSPLHF. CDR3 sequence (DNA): TGTGCCAGCAGCTCCCCGGACAGTTTCTATTCACCCCTCCACTTT.

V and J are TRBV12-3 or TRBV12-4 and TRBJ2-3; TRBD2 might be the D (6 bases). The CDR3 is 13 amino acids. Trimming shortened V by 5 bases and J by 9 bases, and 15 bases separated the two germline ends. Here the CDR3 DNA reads TGTGCCAGCAGTCCCGGCGGGGAGCGCACGCAGTATTTT. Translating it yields CASSPGGERTQYF.

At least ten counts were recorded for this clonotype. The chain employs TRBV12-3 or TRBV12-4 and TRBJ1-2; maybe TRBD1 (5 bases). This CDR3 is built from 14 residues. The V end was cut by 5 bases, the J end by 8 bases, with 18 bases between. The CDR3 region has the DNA TGTGCCAGCAGTCTTCTCCGGGACTTAGGAGGCTACACCTTC. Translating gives CASSLLRDLGGYTF.